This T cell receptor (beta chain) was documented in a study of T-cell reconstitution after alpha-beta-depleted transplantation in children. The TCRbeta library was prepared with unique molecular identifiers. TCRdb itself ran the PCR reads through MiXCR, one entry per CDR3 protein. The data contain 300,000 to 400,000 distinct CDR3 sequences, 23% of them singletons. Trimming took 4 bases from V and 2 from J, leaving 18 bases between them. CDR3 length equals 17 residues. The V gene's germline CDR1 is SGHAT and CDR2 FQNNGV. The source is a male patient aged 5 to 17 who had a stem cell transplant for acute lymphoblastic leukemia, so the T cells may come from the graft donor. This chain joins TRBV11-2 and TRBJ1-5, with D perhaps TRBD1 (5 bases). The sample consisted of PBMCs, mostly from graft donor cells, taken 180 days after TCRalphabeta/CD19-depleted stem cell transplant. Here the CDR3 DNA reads TGTGCCAGCAGCTCAACTACTCAGGGAGACGGCAATCAGCCCCAGCATTTT. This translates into CASSSTTQGDGNQPQHF.